This TCR beta chain appears in the sequencing data of a study of T cell repertoires in cytomegalovirus infection. This CDR3 has 15 amino acids. In germline, CDR1 is SGHAT, CDR2 FQNNGV. Trimming took 5 bases from V and 0 from J, leaving 12 bases between them. In TCRdb, the reads were re-called with MiXCR into one record per CDR3 protein. The repertoire consists of roughly 800,000 distinct CDR3 sequences, with 25% to 30% occurring once and the leading ten covering about an eighth. A note on this clonotype: Its specificity is unknown.

The TCR sequence derives from a human donor in good health (CMV status not recorded). Some clones in this sample may be carry-over from other donors' samples. Sequenced here: cultured CD8+ T cells from PBMCs, sampled from culture after CMV antigen stimulation. The rearrangement uses TRBV11-2 and TRBJ2-3; no definite D call. CDR3 in DNA: TGTGCCAGCAGCCTTTCACGGGTTAGCACAGATACGCAGTATTTT. Protein: CASSLSRVSTDTQYF.